One and the same sample provided the 28 T cell receptor beta chains below, sequenced in a study of shared clonotypes between healthy human individuals (TCRdb year 2020). The library was generated by the immunoSEQ multiplex PCR assay. TCRdb re-hosts the immuneACCESS table, in-frame sequences only. Its copies lack some clones; in the studies checked, an unresolved V gene accounts for under half of them, and the cause for the rest is not known. The table for this sample lists roughly 2.4 million clones; around 95% of them were counted only once. Around 0.13% of the sample belongs to the ten largest clones. The sequencing sample was made of naive CD4+ T cells sorted from blood. Taken with the paper, the label for cell subset or site translates to: CD45RA+ positively selected. Receptor source: a man between 18 and 35 years old in good health.

As to this clone: Other DNA sequences from this sample encode an identical CDR3 as well. The V gene is TRBV28, the J gene TRBJ1-5; a weak D match, TRBD1 (6 bases). The CDR3 extends over 15 amino acids. Per the germline V gene, CDR1 is MDHEN and CDR2 is SYDVKM. The V end was cut by 6 bases, the J end by 2 bases, with 14 bases between. CDR3 amino acids: CASSLGGLGNQPQHF. Written as DNA, the CDR3 is TGTGCCAGCAGCTTAGGGGGGCTAGGCAATCAGCCCCAGCATTTT.

The rearrangement uses TRBV11-2 and TRBJ1-2; D may be TRBD1 (5 bases). This CDR3 has 14 amino acids. Germline CDR1 reads SGHAT; CDR2 reads FQNNGV. Trimming shortened V by 3 bases and J by 6 bases, and 14 bases separated the two germline ends. Written as DNA, the CDR3 is TGTGCCAGCAGCTTCTCCCCAGGGTTCGATGGCTACACCTTC. Its protein product is CASSFSPGFDGYTF. Full variable domain (remainder filled in from reference TRBV11-2 and TRBJ1-2): EAGVAQSPRYKIIEKRQSVAFWCNPISGHATLYWYQQILGQGPKLLIQFQNNGVVDDSQLPKDRFSAERLKGVDSTLKIQPAKLEDSAVYLCASSFSPGFDGYTFGSGTRLTVV.

The chain combines TRBV20-1 with TRBJ1-1; TRBD1 might be the D (5 bases). The germline CDR1 and CDR2 sequences are DFQATT and SNEGSKA (reference sequence). The germline V and J ends were trimmed by 7 bases and 4 bases, with 10 bases remaining between them. The CDR3 has 11 residues. This CDR3 reads CSEGDSTEAFF. CDR3 sequence (DNA): TGCAGTGAAGGAGACAGCACTGAAGCTTTCTTT.

J is TRBJ1-1 and V is TRBV5-1; D call uncertain. CDR1 is SGHRS, CDR2 YFSETQ, per germline. V was cut by 4 bases and J by 4 bases, with 14 bases left in between. CDR3 length: 14 amino acids. CDR3 DNA: TGCGCCAGCAGCCTATGGTCGGTCAGCACTGAAGCTTTCTTT. Its translation is CASSLWSVSTEAFF.

The CDR3: CASSELSLYQETQYF. Written as DNA, the CDR3 is TGTGCCAGCAGTGAGCTTTCTTTGTACCAAGAGACCCAGTACTTC. The V gene is TRBV2, the J gene TRBJ2-5; D ambiguous. CDR3 length: 15 residues. Per the germline V gene, CDR1 is SNHLY and CDR2 is FYNNEI. Trimming removed 3 bases from V and 0 bases from J, with 11 bases in between.

The genes are TRBV19 and TRBJ1-6; D is perhaps TRBD1 (6 bases). The germline CDR1 and CDR2 sequences are LNHDA and SQIVND (reference sequence). The CDR3 loop spans 14 amino acids. The V gene lost 5 bases and the J gene lost 13 bases, with 18 bases spanning the gap. The CDR3 sequence: CASSPQTGLGPLHF. The DNA of the CDR3 is TGTGCCAGTAGTCCACAGACAGGCCTCGGGCCCCTCCACTTT.

The chain is built from TRBV2 and TRBJ1-6; the match to TRBD1 covers 8 bases. Germline CDR1 is SNHLY and CDR2 is FYNNEI. The CDR3 contains 17 residues. The J segment lost 5 bases and the V segment lost 5 bases, leaving 11 bases of the junction unmatched. This chain's CDR3 is CASSLFRGREDNSPLHF. As DNA, the CDR3 is TGTGCCAGCAGTCTTTTCAGGGGGCGCGAGGATAATTCACCCCTCCACTTT.

The chain carries TRBV7-2 and TRBJ2-5; possibly TRBD1 for D (6 bases). Germline CDR1 reads SGHTA; CDR2 reads FQGNSA. The V end lost 5 bases, the J end lost 5 bases, and 15 bases lay between the germline ends. This CDR3 region has 14 residues. For the CDR3, the DNA is TGTGCCAGCAGCACTAGGGGGAACAGGGAGACCCAGTACTTC. It encodes CASSTRGNRETQYF.

V usage is TRBV6-5 and J usage is TRBJ2-3; 9 positions match TRBD2. With V trimmed by 6 bases and J by 2 bases, 6 bases remained unmatched. The CDR3 totals 15 residues. CDR1 is MNHEY and CDR2 is SVGAGI in the germline V gene. CDR3 residues: CASRLSGGHTDTQYF. CDR3 DNA: TGTGCCAGCAGACTTAGCGGGGGCCACACAGATACGCAGTATTTT.

The CDR3 here is CASSQGTWGDTQYF. The CDR3 coding sequence is TGTGCCAGCAGCCAAGGTACTTGGGGAGATACGCAGTATTTT. The V and J genes are TRBV14 and TRBJ2-3; D call uncertain. V was pared by 1 base and J by 5 bases, with 10 bases between. The germline V gene has CDR1 SGHDN and CDR2 FVKESK. The CDR3 contains 14 residues.

This chain connects TRBV7-2 to TRBJ2-3; no clear D. The length of the CDR3 is 13 residues. V was trimmed by 1 base and J by 9 bases, leaving 11 bases between them. Germline V CDR1 and CDR2: SGHTA, FQGNSA. CDR3: CASSLVSTPTQYF. The CDR3 region has the DNA TGTGCCAGCAGCTTAGTGTCGACACCAACGCAGTATTTT.

The rearrangement joins TRBV28 to TRBJ1-4; D is uncertain. The CDR3 runs to 16 residues. Germline CDR1 and CDR2: MDHEN and SYDVKM. The ends were cut back, 1 base at V and 1 base at J, with 10 bases in the middle. For the CDR3, the DNA is TGTGCCAGCAGTTTATTCGGTGCACGAACTAATGAAAAACTGTTTTTT. Protein sequence: CASSLFGARTNEKLFF.

The chain employs TRBV28 and TRBJ2-7, with a tentative D call TRBD1 (8 bases). This CDR3 is 15 amino acids long. Trimming took 6 bases from V and 4 from J, leaving 19 bases between them. Germline assignment: CDR1 MDHEN and CDR2 SYDVKM. Here the CDR3 DNA reads TGTGCCAGCAGGGGACAGGCCGGGGGGATTTACGAGCAGTACTTC. Its translation is CASRGQAGGIYEQYF.

This clone was observed a single time. The genes are TRBV5-1 and TRBJ2-7; perhaps TRBD1 as D (7 bases). Deletions cut 3 bases from V and 2 bases from J, with 12 bases between. The germline gives CDR1 SGHRS, CDR2 YFSETQ. The CDR3 has 14 amino acids. CDR3 protein: CASSSQGGTYEQYF. In DNA, the CDR3 is TGCGCCAGCAGCTCCCAGGGGGGTACCTACGAGCAGTACTTC.

This chain links TRBV28 with TRBJ1-2; no clear D gene. The length of the CDR3 is 12 residues. V was pared by 5 bases and J by 7 bases, with 11 bases between. Germline-derived CDR1 and CDR2 are MDHEN and SYDVKM. The CDR3 here is CASSRVGSGYTF. The CDR3 DNA reads TGTGCCAGCAGTAGGGTCGGGTCTGGCTACACCTTC.

This clone was counted once. This chain uses TRBV2 with TRBJ2-5; tentative D call: TRBD1 (5 bases). Between the trimmed V and J ends, which lost 7 bases and 1 base, there was a span of 16 bases. Per germline, CDR1 SNHLY and CDR2 FYNNEI. CDR3 length equals 15 residues. The CDR3 spells CASTDSPWVQETQYF. The CDR3 nucleotides are TGTGCCAGCACTGACAGTCCTTGGGTCCAAGAGACCCAGTACTTC.

The V and J genes are TRBV5-4 and TRBJ2-5; weak D call: TRBD1 (6 bases). This CDR3 comprises 14 residues. Trimming pared 0 bases from V and 5 bases from J, leaving 11 bases between. Germline CDR1 is SGHNT and CDR2 is YYREEE (reference sequence). CDR3 protein: CASSLAGARETQYF. DNA of the CDR3: TGTGCCAGCAGCTTGGCAGGGGCCCGGGAGACCCAGTACTTC.

The rearrangement links TRBV14 to TRBJ1-1; D unclear. Germline V gene data show CDR1 as SGHDN and CDR2 as FVKESK. The length of the CDR3 is 17 residues. Trimming cost V 4 bases and J 0 bases, with 18 bases left between them. The CDR3 coding sequence is TGTGCCAGCAGCCCGCTGAGGCCCGGTAGGGTGAACACTGAAGCTTTCTTT. It is translated as CASSPLRPGRVNTEAFF.

The chain combines TRBV4-3 with TRBJ2-4; D not resolved. This CDR3 is built from 15 residues. The germline V gene encodes CDR1 LGHNA and CDR2 YSLEER. Trimming removed 4 bases at V and 0 bases at J, with 10 bases between. The CDR3 reads CASSRSTLAKNIQYF. As DNA, the CDR3 is TGCGCCAGCAGCCGATCGACATTAGCCAAAAACATTCAGTACTTC.

The chain carries TRBV11-2 and TRBJ1-3, with D unclear. The germline CDR1 and CDR2 sequences are SGHAT and FQNNGV. V dropped 5 bases and J dropped 1 base, with 12 bases sitting between them. The CDR3 has 15 amino acids. The DNA of the CDR3 is TGTGCCAGCAGCCTGGACGGCCTATCTGGAAACACCATATATTTT. Translating gives CASSLDGLSGNTIYF.

Concerning this clone: Compared with germline, one end of the junction differs, possibly owing to a read error. This chain links TRBV5-6 with TRBJ2-7, with unresolved D. CDR1 is SGHDT and CDR2 is YYEEEE in the germline V gene. The CDR3 runs 13 residues. The CDR3 sequence: CASSYRRSHEQYF. The CDR3 DNA reads as TGTGCCAGCAGTTACCGGCGCTCCCACGAGCAGTACTTC.

Concerning this clone: Other nucleotide sequences in the sample specify the same CDR3. This rearrangement joins TRBV7-2 to TRBJ2-7; the match to TRBD2 covers 8 bases. Germline lookup yields CDR1 SGHTA and CDR2 FQGNSA. The trim removed 1 base at V and 2 bases at J, leaving 4 bases unmatched. The CDR3 spans 15 residues. The CDR3 sequence is CASSLVGTSPYEQYF. CDR3 in DNA: TGTGCCAGCAGCTTAGTGGGGACTAGTCCCTACGAGCAGTACTTC.

This chain connects TRBV10-3 to TRBJ2-3, with D maybe TRBD1 (6 bases). V shed 3 bases and J shed 0 bases, with 13 bases lying between them. This CDR3 has 16 residues. Germline CDR1 reads ENHRY; CDR2 reads SYGVKD. CDR3 sequence (DNA): TGTGCCATCAGTGAACAGGGACCGACTAGCACAGATACGCAGTATTTT. Translation: CAISEQGPTSTDTQYF.

J is TRBJ2-6 and V is TRBV5-1; D not certain. This CDR3 has 18 amino acids. The ends were cut back, 4 bases at V and 0 bases at J, with 17 bases in the middle. CDR1 SGHRS and CDR2 YFSETQ come from the germline V gene. The CDR3 DNA reads TGCGCCAGCAGCCCCCTAGGAGCAGGCCCCTCTGGGGCCAACGTCCTGACTTTC. Protein product: CASSPLGAGPSGANVLTF. The entire variable domain, with the rest obtained from reference TRBV5-1 and TRBJ2-6, is as follows: KAGVTQTPRYLIKTRGQQVTLSCSPISGHRSVSWYQQTPGQGLQFLFEYFSETQRNKGNFPGRFSGRQFSNSRSEMNVSTLELGDSALYLCASSPLGAGPSGANVLTFGAGSRLTVL.

V and J are TRBV19 and TRBJ1-2; 8 nucleotides agree with TRBD1. This CDR3 is built from 15 residues. After removal of 4 bases from V and 5 bases from J, the junction contained 9 bases not matched to a gene. Germline V gene lookup returns CDR1 LNHDA and CDR2 SQIVND (reference sequence). The CDR3 here is CASSTHGQGSYGYTF. For the CDR3, the DNA is TGTGCCAGTAGTACCCATGGACAGGGTTCATATGGCTACACCTTC. The full variable domain, completed using reference TRBV19 and TRBJ1-2, is DGGITQSPKYLFRKEGQNVTLSCEQNLNHDAMYWYRQDPGQGLRLIYYSQIVNDFQKGDIAEGYSVSREKKESFPLTVTSAQKNPTAFYLCASSTHGQGSYGYTFGSGTRLTVV.

This clone was detected once. The chain recombines TRBV20-1 with TRBJ2-5; D is uncertain. Trimming shortened V by 5 bases and J by 5 bases, and 9 bases separated the two germline ends. The CDR3 consists of 11 residues. Germline V CDR1 and CDR2: DFQATT, SNEGSKA (reference sequence). The CDR3 reads CSAELGETQYF. The CDR3 DNA is TGCAGTGCTGAGTTGGGGGAGACCCAGTACTTC.

Regarding this clone: Other DNA sequences in the sample encode the same CDR3. The chain has TRBV10-3 and TRBJ1-1, with unresolved D. Germline-derived CDR1 and CDR2 are ENHRY and SYGVKD. Trimming took off 0 bases at V and 8 bases at J, with 7 bases between the two ends. The CDR3 spans 12 residues. The CDR3 loop reads CAISESVTEAFF. CDR3 DNA sequence: TGTGCCATCAGTGAGTCGGTGACAGAAGCTTTCTTT.

The genes are TRBV7-6 and TRBJ2-6, with TRBD1 identical over 7 bases. CDR1 SGHVS and CDR2 FNYEAQ come from the germline V gene. The trim removed 5 bases at V and 0 bases at J, leaving 10 bases unmatched. The CDR3 totals 18 residues. The CDR3 here is CASSPRDSQSSGANVLTF. CDR3 nucleotides: TGTGCCAGCAGCCCCAGGGACAGTCAAAGCTCTGGGGCCAACGTCCTGACTTTC.